This T cell receptor beta chain was sequenced during a study of cytomegalovirus exposure and HLA in healthy donors. Study results and caveats: Many donors carried some public TCRs, although rarity characterized most TCR sequences. A list of about 160 TCR beta chains associated with cytomegalovirus was given.

With V trimmed by 6 bases and J by 4 bases, 6 bases remained unmatched. Germline values: CDR1 MNHEY, CDR2 SMNVEV (reference sequence). The length of the CDR3 is 14 residues. Notes on this clone: Its target is not known.

Generated by immunoSEQ multiplex PCR, the TCRdb table keeps only in-frame clones and is missing some. Counted here are 130,000 to 150,000 clones, 80% to 90% occurring once; the ten biggest clones make up 4.5% to 5.5%. Material: PBMCs. The sequence was obtained from a man between 18 and 35 years old in good health and CMV-seropositive. The chain has TRBV27 and TRBJ2-1; 7 bases match TRBD1. Here the CDR3 DNA reads TGTGCCAGCAGGGTGGACAGGTCTTACAATGAGCAGTTCTTC. Its translation: CASRVDRSYNEQFF.